The 9 T cell receptor beta chains in this list originate from one sample, sequenced in a study of cytomegalovirus exposure and HLA in healthy donors. The PCR used 60 Vbeta and 13 Jbeta primers. TCRdb's copy holds only in-frame clones and misses some; the assay was immunoSEQ multiplex PCR. The sample holds approximately 130,000 clones, approximately 8.6% seen once. Sequencing used PBMCs. The receptor source for this set is a woman aged 40 to 49 in good health and CMV-seropositive.

V usage is TRBV6-1 and J usage is TRBJ2-7, with D perhaps matching TRBD1 (5 bases). There are 16 residues in the CDR3. With 2 bases removed from V and 0 bases from J, the gap between germline ends came to 14 bases. CDR1 MNHNS and CDR2 SASEGT come from the germline V gene. The CDR3 DNA reads as TGTGCCAGCAGTGAACCAGGACACCCAACCTCCTACGAGCAGTACTTC. Translation gives CASSEPGHPTSYEQYF.

The chain uses TRBV19 and TRBJ2-7; a weak D match, TRBD1 (5 bases). Germline loops: CDR1 LNHDA, CDR2 SQIVND (reference sequence). This CDR3 has 15 residues. The V end was cut by 5 bases, the J end by 2 bases, with 16 bases between. CDR3 DNA sequence: TGTGCCAGTAGTGAAACGTCAGGGTCTCCCTACGAGCAGTACTTC. This translates into CASSETSGSPYEQYF.

The V call is TRBV9, the J call TRBJ1-4; 8 nucleotides align to TRBD1. V shed 10 bases, J shed 6 bases, and the junction held 20 bases outside the gene matches. Germline CDR1 reads SGDLS; CDR2 reads YYNGEE. The CDR3 is 17 amino acids. The CDR3: CAGARGTGLSGDEKLFF. For the CDR3, the DNA is TGTGCCGGAGCAAGGGGGACAGGACTTTCAGGGGATGAAAAACTGTTTTTT. Looking up the rest from reference TRBV9 and TRBJ1-4 gives the full variable domain: DSGVTQTPKHLITATGQRVTLRCSPRSGDLSVYWYQQSLDQGLQFLIQYYNGEERAKGNILERFSAQQFPDLHSELNLSSLELGDSALYFCAGARGTGLSGDEKLFFGSGTQLSVL.

This clone has just a few counts. The chain has TRBV21-1 and TRBJ1-1; TRBD1 reflects the table's D call only, with no check against the DNA. TRBV21-1 is a pseudogene. The CDR3 contains 16 residues. The CDR3 DNA is TGTGCCAGCAGCCGACAGGGGGCGTCACGGGACACTGAAGCTTTCTTT. The encoded protein is CASSRQGASRDTEAFF.

In this sample, this clone turned up a few times. The DNA of the CDR3 is TGTGCCAGCTCACCACCGCGATACTCTGGGGCCAACGTCCTGACTTTC. It is translated as CASSPPRYSGANVLTF. This chain joins TRBV18 and TRBJ2-6; D gene ambiguous. V was clipped by 0 bases and J by 0 bases, with 6 bases between them. Germline V gene sequence: CDR1 KGHSH, CDR2 LQKENI. The CDR3 runs to 16 residues. The variable domain in full, with the rest retrieved from reference TRBV18 and TRBJ2-6, is NAGVMQNPRHLVRRRGQEARLRCSPMKGHSHVYWYRQLPEEGLKFMVYLQKENIIDESGMPKERFSAEFPKEGPSILRIQQVVRGDSAAYFCASSPPRYSGANVLTFGAGSRLTVL.

The gene calls are TRBV30 and TRBJ1-2, with D hard to call. The CDR3 contains 13 residues. Per the germline V gene, CDR1 is GTSNPN and CDR2 is SVGIG (reference sequence). V shed 3 bases and J shed 2 bases, with 10 bases lying between them. The CDR3 protein is CAWRLQENYGYTF. The CDR3 DNA is TGTGCCTGGAGACTACAAGAAAACTATGGCTACACCTTC.

The chain links TRBV5-4 to TRBJ2-7, with D possibly TRBD1 on 5 matching bases. Per germline, CDR1 SGHNT and CDR2 YYREEE (reference sequence). The CDR3 sequence is 13 residues long. V was cut by 4 bases and J by 2 bases, with 10 bases left in between. CDR3 sequence reads: CASSLEGAYEQYF. CDR3 sequence (DNA): TGTGCCAGCAGCCTCGAAGGGGCCTACGAGCAGTACTTC.

The chain has TRBV7-9 and TRBJ2-7, with 8 bases that match TRBD2. Germline-derived CDR1 and CDR2 are SEHNR and FQNEAQ (reference sequence). The length of the CDR3 is 13 residues. V was clipped by 8 bases and J by 2 bases; unmatched bases: 5. This CDR3 is CASAREGPYEQYF. CDR3 coding DNA: TGTGCCAGCGCCCGGGAGGGTCCCTACGAGCAGTACTTC.

This chain connects TRBV6-6 to TRBJ2-3; 9 bases agree with TRBD2. Germline CDR1 is MNHNY and CDR2 is SVGAGI (reference sequence). CDR3 length: 14 amino acids. V trimming: 10 bases; J trimming: 4 bases; junction bases outside the gene matches: 9. The DNA for the CDR3 is TGTGCCATCGGGACTGCGGGGGGGCCAGATACGCAGTATTTT. This translates into CAIGTAGGPDTQYF.